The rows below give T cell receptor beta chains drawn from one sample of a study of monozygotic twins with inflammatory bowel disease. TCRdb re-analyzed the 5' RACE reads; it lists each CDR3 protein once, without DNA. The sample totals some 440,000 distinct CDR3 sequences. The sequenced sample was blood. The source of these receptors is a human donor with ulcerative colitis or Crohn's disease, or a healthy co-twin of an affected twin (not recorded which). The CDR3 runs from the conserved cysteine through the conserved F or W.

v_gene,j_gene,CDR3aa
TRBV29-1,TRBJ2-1,CSAERGSYNEQFF
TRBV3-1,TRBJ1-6,CASSYGQDNSPLHF
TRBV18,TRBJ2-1,CASSPPSGYNEQFF
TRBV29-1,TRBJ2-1,CSVGGTANEQFF
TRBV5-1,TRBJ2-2,CASSLRTGSTGELFF
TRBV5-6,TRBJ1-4,CASSPGWANEKLFF
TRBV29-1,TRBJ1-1,CSVAGLVNTEAFF
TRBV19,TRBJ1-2,CASSALPGQGVDGYTF
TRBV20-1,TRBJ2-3,CSARRLAITDTQYF
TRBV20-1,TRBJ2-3,CSATDRDRGLSDTQYF
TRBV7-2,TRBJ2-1,CASSQHGNEQFF
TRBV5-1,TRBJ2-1,CASSLALHNEQFF
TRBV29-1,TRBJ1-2,CSVDGPQLVYGYTF
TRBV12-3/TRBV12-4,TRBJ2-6,CASSADPQAGANVLTF
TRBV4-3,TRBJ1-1,CASSQDKGGTEAFF
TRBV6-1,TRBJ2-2,CASSQGGDTGELFF
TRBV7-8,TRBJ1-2,CASSLDTGYGYTF